Listed below are T cell receptor beta chains from one sample, sequenced in a study of cytomegalovirus exposure and HLA in healthy donors. TCRdb's copy holds only in-frame clones and misses some; the assay was immunoSEQ multiplex PCR. The sample records roughly 100,000 clones, 55% to 75% being singletons. The sequencing input was PBMCs. All receptors derive from a man aged 25-45 years in good health and CMV-seropositive. Both conserved end residues are part of each CDR3.

V	J	CDR3
TRBV6-5	TRBJ2-5	CASRIRGFRIETQYF
TRBV6-1	TRBJ1-3	CASSELTGRSGNTIYF
TRBV5-8	TRBJ1-5	CASSGGAYSNQPQHF
TRBV5-1	TRBJ1-1	CASSRGQFTEAFF
TRBV2	TRBJ1-5	CATSGTGVFQPQHF
TRBV7-9	TRBJ2-5	CASSLGRVIFKETQYF
TRBV10-3	TRBJ1-6	CAISDPGRTVRSPLHF
TRBV6-5	TRBJ1-2	CASSYRGYGYTF
TRBV5-1	TRBJ2-1	CASSFSGSSYNEQFF
TRBV23-1	TRBJ2-7	CARKGATDGNYEQYF
TRBV11-2	TRBJ1-3	CASSLLRDSGNTIYF
TRBV14	TRBJ1-1	CASRPSPGGAEAFF